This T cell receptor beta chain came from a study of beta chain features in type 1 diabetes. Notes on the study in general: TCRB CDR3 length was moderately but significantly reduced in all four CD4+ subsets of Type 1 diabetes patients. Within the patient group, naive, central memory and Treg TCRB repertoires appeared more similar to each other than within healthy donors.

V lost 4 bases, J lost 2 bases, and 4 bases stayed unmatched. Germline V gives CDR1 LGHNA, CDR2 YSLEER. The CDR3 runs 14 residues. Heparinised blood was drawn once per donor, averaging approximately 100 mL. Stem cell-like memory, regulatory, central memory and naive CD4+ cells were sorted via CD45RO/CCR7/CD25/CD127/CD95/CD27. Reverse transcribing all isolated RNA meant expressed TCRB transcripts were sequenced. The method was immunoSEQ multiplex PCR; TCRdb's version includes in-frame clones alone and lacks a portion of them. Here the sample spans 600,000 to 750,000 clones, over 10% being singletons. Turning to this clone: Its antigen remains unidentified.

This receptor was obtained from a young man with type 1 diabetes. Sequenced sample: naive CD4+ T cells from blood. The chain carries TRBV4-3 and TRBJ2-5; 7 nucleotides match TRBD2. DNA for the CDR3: TGCGCCAGCAGCCCATGGGGGGGACAAGAGACCCAGTACTTC. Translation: CASSPWGGQETQYF.